A single sample gave rise to the 8 T cell receptor beta chains below, sequenced in a study of blood T cell repertoires in COVID-19. Sequencing was performed with immunoSEQ multiplex PCR; in TCRdb, only in-frame clones are kept and a portion is missing. This table holds 210,000 or so clones, 70% to 90% found once. Source material: peripheral blood. The receptors were sampled from a man aged 50 or older with COVID-19, enrolled during active disease.

The V call is TRBV9, the J call TRBJ1-6; 8 bases align to TRBD1. The junction had 5 bases not matched to a gene; V was cut back by 4 bases and J by 8 bases. Per germline, CDR1 SGDLS and CDR2 YYNGEE. This CDR3 comprises 14 residues. The CDR3, as DNA: TGTGCCAGCAGCCCGCAGGGGGCGGATTCACCCCTCCACTTT. Translation gives CASSPQGADSPLHF.

The CDR3, as DNA: TGTGCCAGCAGCGGAAGAGGGGGGGTTGGAGACACTGAAGCTTTCTTT. Protein product: CASSGRGGVGDTEAFF. This chain connects TRBV7-9 to TRBJ1-1; D perhaps matches TRBD1 (6 bases). V lost 5 bases and J 3 bases, leaving 19 bases between the germline ends. This CDR3 is built from 16 residues. CDR1 is SEHNR and CDR2 is FQNEAQ in the germline V gene (reference sequence). The full variable domain, completed using reference TRBV7-9 and TRBJ1-1, is DTGVSQNPRHKITKRGQNVTFRCDPISEHNRLYWYRQTLGQGPEFLTYFQNEAQLEKSRLLSDRFSAERPKGSFSTLEIQRTEQGDSAMYLCASSGRGGVGDTEAFFGQGTRLTVV.

This rearrangement joins TRBV4-3 to TRBJ2-7, with D unresolved. Germline CDR1 and CDR2: LGHNA and YSLEER. The CDR3 covers 14 residues. V was shortened by 0 bases and J by 0 bases, with 6 bases between the two germline ends. CDR3 protein: CASSQDSTSYEQYF. The CDR3 region has the DNA TGCGCCAGCAGCCAAGACAGTACCTCCTACGAGCAGTACTTC.

The rearrangement links TRBV9 to TRBJ2-2; D is perhaps TRBD1 (5 bases). The CDR3 length is 14 residues. With 1 base removed from V and 6 bases from J, the gap between germline ends came to 10 bases. The germline gives CDR1 SGDLS, CDR2 YYNGEE. CDR3 nucleotide sequence: TGTGCCAGCAGCGTAACAGGTGGAGCCGGGGAGCTGTTTTTT. Translated: CASSVTGGAGELFF.

CDR3 coding DNA: TGTGCCAGCAGTTGGTCGGTCCTCACCGGGGAGCTGTTTTTT. It encodes CASSWSVLTGELFF. This chain joins TRBV2 and TRBJ2-2; D ambiguous. Germline CDR1 and CDR2: SNHLY and FYNNEI. With 5 bases removed from V and 4 bases from J, the gap between germline ends came to 11 bases. The CDR3 contains 14 residues.

V and J are TRBV3-1 (or the pseudogene TRBV3-2) and TRBJ2-4; TRBD2 is a possible D gene (6 bases). Germline V gene lookup returns CDR1 LGHDT and CDR2 YNNKEL (reference sequence). The CDR3 spans 18 residues. Between the trimmed V and J ends, which lost 1 base and 1 base, there was a span of 17 bases. The CDR3 reads CASSQAKAGGAAKNIQYF. CDR3 bases: TGTGCCAGCAGCCAAGCGAAGGCTGGCGGGGCGGCCAAAAACATTCAGTACTTC.

CDR3 nucleotide sequence: TGTGCCAGCAGACAAGCGACCTATGGCTACACCTTC. The encoded protein is CASRQATYGYTF. This chain joins TRBV6-5 and TRBJ1-2; no firm D call. Germline values: CDR1 MNHEY, CDR2 SVGAGI. The V gene lost 6 bases and the J gene lost 4 bases, with 9 bases spanning the gap. The CDR3 runs to 12 residues.

The chain uses TRBV2 and TRBJ1-2; TRBD1 might be the D (6 bases). V shed 9 bases and J shed 6 bases, with 20 bases lying between them. The CDR3 sequence is 14 residues long. Germline V gene lookup returns CDR1 SNHLY and CDR2 FYNNEI. The CDR3: CARVFVTGGHGYTF. CDR3 in DNA: TGTGCCAGGGTATTTGTGACAGGAGGCCATGGCTACACCTTC.